The rows below give T cell receptor beta chains drawn from one sample of a study of T cells in Graves' hyperthyroidism and ophthalmopathy. TCRdb re-derived calls from the multiplex PCR reads in MiXCR, one entry per CDR3 protein. The table has 450,000 to 600,000 distinct CDR3 sequences, just under 20% seen once. Sequenced sample: blood. The receptors originated from a man aged 40-55 years with Graves' ophthalmopathy. Both conserved end residues are part of each CDR3. D genes are given only for firm matches. Clone sizes are given selectively: once, few, many, or a class where the clone is expanded.

V,J,size,D,length,CDR3,DNA
TRBV15,TRBJ2-7,few,TRBD2,15,CATSSGTSFSYEQYF,TGTGCCACCAGCAGCGGGACTAGCTTTTCCTACGAGCAGTACTTC
TRBV7-9,TRBJ1-1,-,-,15,CASSGTGSRDTEAFF,TGTGCCAGCAGCGGAACAGGGTCGCGGGACACTGAAGCTTTCTTT
TRBV5-8,TRBJ2-1,-,-,14,CANLRTGEGNEQFF,TGTGCCAACCTTCGCACGGGAGAAGGGAATGAGCAGTTCTTC
TRBV7-8,TRBJ1-5,few,TRBD1,19,CASSPGGGQGQLPNQPQHF,TGTGCCAGCAGCCCCGGGGGGGGACAGGGCCAGTTACCCAATCAGCCCCAGCATTTT
TRBV19,TRBJ2-5,once,TRBD2,14,CASRRLAGEETQYF,TGTGCCAGTAGGCGACTAGCGGGAGAGGAGACCCAGTACTTC
TRBV12-3/TRBV12-4,TRBJ1-2,many,TRBD1,14,CASSRGQDNYGYTF,TGTGCCAGCAGTCGAGGACAGGATAACTATGGCTACACCTTC
TRBV10-1,TRBJ2-1,-,-,12,CASSKRRNEQFF,TGCGCCAGCAGTAAGCGGCGTAATGAGCAGTTCTTC
TRBV7-2,TRBJ2-7,many,TRBD2,15,CASSASSGTQYEQYF,TGTGCCAGCAGCGCCTCTAGCGGGACCCAATACGAGCAGTACTTC
TRBV29-1,TRBJ2-7,-,TRBD1,13,CSVRTGHSYEQYF,TGCAGCGTCAGGACAGGGCACTCCTACGAGCAGTACTTC
TRBV7-9,TRBJ2-1,few,-,12,CASSLAENEQFF,TGTGCCAGCAGCTTAGCCGAAAATGAGCAGTTCTTC
TRBV6-1,TRBJ2-3,few,TRBD2,19,CASRGTSGGAFQSTDTQYF,TGTGCCAGCAGGGGGACTAGCGGGGGGGCCTTTCAAAGCACAGATACGCAGTATTTT
TRBV5-1,TRBJ2-3,few,-,15,CASSPAMGPTDTQYF,TGCGCCAGCAGCCCCGCAATGGGCCCCACAGATACGCAGTATTTT
TRBV20-1,TRBJ2-1,-,TRBD2,16,CSARARAGGLRDEQFF,TGCAGTGCCAGGGCTAGGGCGGGAGGCCTTAGGGATGAGCAGTTCTTC
TRBV15,TRBJ2-7,-,-,17,CATSRDIGLGSSYEQYF,TGTGCCACCAGCAGAGATATCGGACTTGGTAGCTCCTACGAGCAGTACTTC
TRBV15,TRBJ1-1,many,-,15,CATSLNRVAYTEAFF,TGTGCCACCAGCTTAAACAGGGTGGCCTACACTGAAGCTTTCTTT
TRBV28,TRBJ1-2,-,TRBD1,15,CASTQGQASNYGYTF,TGTGCCAGCACCCAGGGACAGGCTTCCAACTATGGCTACACCTTC
TRBV5-4,TRBJ1-2,few,-,13,CASTDYSGYGYTF,TGTGCCAGCACCGATTATTCGGGGTATGGCTACACCTTC
TRBV9,TRBJ2-1,few,-,16,CASSSRDHISYNEQFF,TGTGCCAGCAGCTCAAGGGACCACATCTCCTACAATGAGCAGTTCTTC
TRBV12-3/TRBV12-4,TRBJ2-5,few,TRBD2,14,CASSFGLALETQYF,TGTGCCAGCAGTTTTGGACTAGCTTTGGAGACCCAGTACTTC
TRBV7-2,TRBJ2-7,many,-,17,CASSLALRGRRPYEQYF,TGTGCCAGCAGCTTAGCGCTTAGAGGGCGGCGGCCCTACGAGCAGTACTTC
TRBV6-2/TRBV6-3,TRBJ2-1,-,-,16,CASNRRPERGYNEQFF,TGTGCCAGCAACCGAAGACCGGAGAGGGGCTACAATGAGCAGTTCTTC
TRBV11-3,TRBJ2-7,many,-,14,CASSPTAGAHEQYF,TGTGCCAGCAGCCCGACCGCAGGGGCACACGAGCAGTACTTC
TRBV24-1,TRBJ1-5,few,TRBD1,17,CATSDSRTGSSNQPQHF,TGTGCCACCAGTGATTCCCGGACAGGGTCAAGCAATCAGCCCCAGCATTTT
TRBV11-2,TRBJ2-7,-,-,16,CASSLDRAAGNYEQYF,TGTGCCAGCAGCTTAGATCGGGCAGCAGGTAACTACGAGCAGTACTTC
TRBV20-1,TRBJ1-5,few,-,14,CSARDPRDNQPQHF,TGCAGTGCTAGAGATCCAAGGGACAATCAGCCCCAGCATTTT
TRBV5-1,TRBJ1-2,few,-,13,CASSLGGGHGYTF,TGCGCCAGCAGCTTGGGAGGGGGTCATGGCTACACCTTC
TRBV2,TRBJ1-2,many,-,13,CASLEGINYGYTF,TGTGCCAGCCTTGAAGGGATAAACTATGGCTACACCTTC
TRBV2,TRBJ1-4,many,-,13,CATRDGLNEKLFF,TGTGCCACCCGGGACGGCCTTAATGAAAAACTGTTTTTT
TRBV3-1,TRBJ2-7,many,-,14,CASSPRRGSYEQYF,TGTGCCAGCAGCCCGCGACGGGGCTCCTACGAGCAGTACTTC
TRBV14,TRBJ2-7,many,-,12,CASSQDWREQYF,TGTGCCAGCAGCCAAGACTGGCGGGAGCAGTACTTC
TRBV10-3,TRBJ1-5,-,-,15,CAISEGSLSNQPQHF,TGTGCCATCAGTGAAGGATCCCTTAGCAATCAGCCCCAGCATTTT
TRBV28,TRBJ1-1,-,TRBD1,14,CASSSHSTGMEAFF,TGTGCCAGCAGTTCCCACTCGACAGGGATGGAAGCTTTCTTT
TRBV12-3/TRBV12-4,TRBJ1-4,-,TRBD1,15,CASSRTGGTNEKLFF,TGTGCCAGCAGCCGAACAGGGGGAACTAATGAAAAACTGTTTTTT
TRBV6-5,TRBJ1-3,-,-,17,CASTSFLESVSGNTIYF,TGTGCCAGCACTTCGTTCTTAGAGAGTGTCTCTGGAAACACCATATATTTT
TRBV20-1,TRBJ1-4,-,TRBD1,16,CSASPTGQGAFEKLFF,TGCAGTGCTAGCCCCACGGGACAGGGGGCGTTTGAAAAACTGTTTTTT
TRBV5-1,TRBJ2-7,many,TRBD1,16,CASSLTIRQGSYEQYF,TGCGCCAGCAGCCTAACAATCCGACAGGGATCCTACGAGCAGTACTTC
TRBV7-9,TRBJ2-6,-,-,16,CASSYPRPSGANVLTF,TGTGCCAGCAGCTACCCCAGACCCTCTGGGGCCAACGTCCTGACTTTC
TRBV6-1,TRBJ1-5,-,TRBD1,13,CASTDRGHQPQHF,TGTGCCAGCACCGACAGGGGACATCAGCCCCAGCATTTT
TRBV5-1,TRBJ2-1,many,-,16,CASSLDAGARYNEQFF,TGCGCCAGCAGCTTGGATGCGGGGGCGCGCTACAATGAGCAGTTCTTC
TRBV19,TRBJ2-2,-,-,14,CASVAGLGTGELFF,TGTGCCAGCGTCGCAGGGTTGGGCACCGGGGAGCTGTTTTTT
TRBV7-9,TRBJ2-5,many,-,15,CASSFSIQLGETQYF,TGTGCCAGCAGCTTTAGTATCCAGTTGGGGGAGACCCAGTACTTC
TRBV11-1,TRBJ2-1,-,TRBD2,16,CASSLGTASGYDEQLF,TGTGCCAGCAGCTTAGGGACGGCTAGCGGTTACGATGAGCAGCTCTTC
TRBV5-1,TRBJ1-3,-,-,18,CASSLVPAGIGSGNTIYF,TGCGCCAGCAGCTTGGTGCCCGCGGGCATCGGCTCTGGAAACACCATATATTTT
TRBV3-1,TRBJ1-1,many,-,13,CASSQSGGAEAFF,TGTGCCAGCAGCCAATCTGGGGGGGCTGAAGCTTTCTTT
TRBV25-1,TRBJ2-1,-,-,17,CASSKVGGQGIRNEQFF,TGTGCCAGCAGTAAAGTAGGTGGTCAGGGAATCAGGAATGAGCAGTTCTTC
TRBV3-1,TRBJ2-2,few,TRBD1,17,CASSQEGGPQCTGELFF,TGTGCCAGCAGCCAAGAAGGGGGCCCACAGTGCACCGGGGAGCTGTTTTTT
TRBV5-1,TRBJ1-2,-,TRBD1,14,CASSSAGTGFLDTF,TGCGCCAGCAGCTCGGCCGGGACAGGGTTCCTGGACACCTTC
TRBV12-3/TRBV12-4,TRBJ1-6,-,TRBD1,18,CASSRLPQAGTGGSPLHF,TGTGCCAGCAGTCGACTCCCCCAAGCCGGGACAGGGGGTTCACCCCTCCACTTT
TRBV7-9,TRBJ2-7,few,-,14,CASSFRDIPYEQYF,TGTGCCAGCAGCTTCCGGGACATCCCCTACGAGCAGTACTTC
TRBV18,TRBJ1-5,many,TRBD1,15,CASSPGQGAGQPQHF,TGTGCCAGCAGCCCAGGACAGGGGGCTGGTCAGCCCCAGCATTTT
TRBV7-8,TRBJ1-2,few,-,15,CASSFRDRPGYGYTF,TGTGCCAGCAGCTTCCGGGACCGGCCGGGATATGGCTACACCTTC
TRBV6-1,TRBJ1-1,many,TRBD1,14,CASSEDRGNTEAFF,TGTGCCAGCAGTGAAGACAGGGGGAACACTGAAGCTTTCTTT
TRBV20-1,TRBJ2-3,many,TRBD2,15,CSAPLRGGITDTQYF,TGCAGTGCCCCCTTGCGGGGGGGGATCACAGATACGCAGTATTTT
TRBV20-1,TRBJ2-1,many,TRBD1,17,CSARTVPGTGNNNEQFF,TGCAGTGCTCGTACTGTTCCCGGGACAGGGAACAACAATGAGCAGTTCTTC
TRBV9,TRBJ2-5,many,-,13,CASSRGIQETQYF,TGTGCCAGCAGCAGGGGGATACAAGAGACCCAGTACTTC